The text below deals with one T cell receptor (beta chain). Its antigen is unknown. The CDR3 extends over 16 amino acids. Germline V lookup: CDR1 SGHDN, CDR2 FVKESK. Trimming stripped 1 base from V and 0 bases from J, with 9 bases between. Preparation of the TCRbeta library involved a method that used unique molecular identifiers. One entry per CDR3 protein results from TCRdb running MiXCR on the PCR reads. Altogether about 98,000 distinct CDR3 sequences are present, roughly 7.2% being singletons, with the ten largest covering roughly 15%. This sample was included in a study of T-cell reconstitution after alpha-beta-depleted transplantation in children. Study results and limitations: By about two months after transplant, alpha-beta T cells reportedly arose from several hundred graft clones that had expanded.

The chain combines TRBV14 with TRBJ2-2; no clear D gene. The sequence came from a boy aged 2 to 9 with acute lymphoblastic leukemia, due to receive a stem cell transplant. Sequencing used PBMCs, obtained before TCRalphabeta/CD19-depleted stem cell transplant. This CDR3 is CASSQGVPANTGELFF. For the CDR3, the DNA is TGTGCCAGCAGCCAAGGAGTCCCAGCGAACACCGGGGAGCTGTTTTTT.